This TCR beta chain comes out of a study of blood T cells in healthy people across ages. This clonotype was picked up many times. Its antigen is not known. Primed by a sample-barcoded 5' primer and a J-beta primer mix, a second PCR proceeded for about 6 to 11 cycles. Every sample returned 2.5 million or more CDR3-containing paired-end reads. TCRdb fed the 5' RACE reads into MiXCR, producing one record per CDR3 protein. The top ten clones hold around 3.6% of a sample with about 720,000 distinct CDR3 sequences, approximately 25% of them seen once. General study results and limits: More naive CD4+ cells and higher diversity marked long-lived donors relative to aged donors.

The V gene lost 0 bases and the J gene lost 5 bases, with 10 bases spanning the gap. The germline CDR1 and CDR2 sequences are SQVTM and ANQGSEA. This CDR3 comprises 13 residues. These records were also assigned to another study, of T cells of mothers and their children. From that second work: Each donor was one of three healthy Caucasian mothers or one of their six children. Detection yielded no persistent microchimeric T cell clones.

The sequencing sample was made of blood. The rearrangement uses TRBV29-1 and TRBJ2-5, with D perhaps matching TRBD1 (6 bases). This clonotype was sampled from a boy between 10 and 17 years old in good health. The chain's CDR3 is CSVEDRGSETQYF. The CDR3 DNA sequence: TGCAGCGTTGAAGACAGGGGTAGTGAGACCCAGTACTTC.